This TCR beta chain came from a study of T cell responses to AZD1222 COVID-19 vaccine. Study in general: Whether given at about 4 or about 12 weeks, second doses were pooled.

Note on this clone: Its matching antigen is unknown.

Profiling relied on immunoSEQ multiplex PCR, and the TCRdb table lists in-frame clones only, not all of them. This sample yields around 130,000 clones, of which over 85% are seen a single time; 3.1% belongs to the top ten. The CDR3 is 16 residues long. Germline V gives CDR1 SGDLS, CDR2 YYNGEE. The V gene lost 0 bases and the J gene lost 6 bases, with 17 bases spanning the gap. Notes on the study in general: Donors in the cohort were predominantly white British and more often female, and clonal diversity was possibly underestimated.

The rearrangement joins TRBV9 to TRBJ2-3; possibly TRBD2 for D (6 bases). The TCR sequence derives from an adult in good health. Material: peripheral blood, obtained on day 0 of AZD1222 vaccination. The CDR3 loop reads CASSVGPSDFRDTQYF. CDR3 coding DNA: TGTGCCAGCAGCGTAGGGCCTAGCGATTTTCGGGATACGCAGTATTTT. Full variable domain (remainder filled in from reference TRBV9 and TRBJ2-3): DSGVTQTPKHLITATGQRVTLRCSPRSGDLSVYWYQQSLDQGLQFLIQYYNGEERAKGNILERFSAQQFPDLHSELNLSSLELGDSALYFCASSVGPSDFRDTQYFGPGTRLTVL.